Below, 7 T cell receptor beta chains from the same sample are listed, as sequenced in a study of cytomegalovirus exposure and HLA in healthy donors. PCR involved 60 Vbeta and 13 Jbeta primers. Data came from immunoSEQ multiplex PCR; TCRdb stores just in-frame clones and leaves some out. The repertoire holds about 200,000 clones, with roughly 80% as singletons. Sample: PBMCs. The receptor set was obtained from a woman in her 50s in good health and CMV-seronegative.

The rearrangement links TRBV5-4 to TRBJ1-6; maybe TRBD1 (6 bases). The V gene lost 2 bases and the J gene lost 5 bases, with 11 bases spanning the gap. CDR1 is SGHNT and CDR2 is YYREEE in the germline V gene (reference sequence). The length of the CDR3 is 15 residues. The CDR3 spells CASSFSGADNSPLHF. CDR3 DNA: TGTGCCAGCAGCTTCTCAGGGGCCGATAATTCACCCCTCCACTTT. Full variable domain (outside the CDR3, taken from reference TRBV5-4 and TRBJ1-6): ETGVTQSPTHLIKTRGQQVTLRCSSQSGHNTVSWYQQALGQGPQFIFQYYREEENGRGNFPPRFSGLQFPNYSSELNVNALELDDSALYLCASSFSGADNSPLHFGNGTRLTVT.

This rearrangement joins TRBV5-8 to TRBJ1-4; 8 positions match TRBD1. With V trimmed by 6 bases and J by 8 bases, 12 bases remained unmatched. CDR3 length: 15 amino acids. Germline CDR1 SGHTS, CDR2 YDEGEE. The CDR3 coding sequence is TGTGCCAGCAACTATCCCGGGACAGGTGGCGAAAAACTGTTTTTT. Amino acids: CASNYPGTGGEKLFF.

This clone appeared a few times. V and J are TRBV5-6 and TRBJ1-4; D call uncertain. CDR1 is SGHDT and CDR2 is YYEEEE in the germline V gene. Trimming left V 1 base short and J 4 bases short, with 8 bases between. The CDR3 has 14 amino acids. In DNA form, the CDR3 reads TGTGCCAGCAGCTTGCGTACGGGTAATGAAAAACTGTTTTTT. Protein: CASSLRTGNEKLFF.

This sequence joins TRBV19 and TRBJ2-1, with 9 bases aligning to TRBD2. This CDR3 is built from 16 residues. With V trimmed by 3 bases and J by 11 bases, 14 bases remained unmatched. Per the germline V gene, CDR1 is LNHDA and CDR2 is SQIVND (reference sequence). Here the CDR3 reads CASSMGGGRAASKQFF. The CDR3 region has the DNA TGTGCCAGTAGTATGGGAGGCGGGAGGGCCGCTTCAAAGCAGTTCTTC.

The chain joins TRBV5-4 to TRBJ2-5, with TRBD1 matching 11 bases. The CDR3 has 18 amino acids. Germline V gene data show CDR1 as SGHNT and CDR2 as YYREEE (reference sequence). Losses at the gene ends were 4 bases for V and 6 bases for J; bases not matched to a gene: 17. CDR3 sequence reads: CASSPKEISGQGGKTQYF. Written as DNA, the CDR3 is TGTGCCAGCAGCCCTAAGGAAATTTCGGGACAGGGGGGAAAGACCCAGTACTTC.

The chain uses TRBV5-1 and TRBJ1-2; no firm D call. From germline, CDR1 is SGHRS and CDR2 YFSETQ. There are 15 residues in the CDR3. V shed 6 bases and J shed 6 bases, with 21 bases lying between them. The CDR3 loop is CASTNPPRAENGYTF. CDR3 bases: TGCGCCAGCACCAACCCCCCGAGGGCCGAGAATGGCTACACCTTC. Together with reference TRBV5-1 and TRBJ1-2, the CDR3 gives the full variable domain: KAGVTQTPRYLIKTRGQQVTLSCSPISGHRSVSWYQQTPGQGLQFLFEYFSETQRNKGNFPGRFSGRQFSNSRSEMNVSTLELGDSALYLCASTNPPRAENGYTFGSGTRLTVV.

This chain uses TRBV5-1 with TRBJ2-6, with D possibly matching TRBD2 (5 bases). CDR3 length equals 16 residues. Trimming took 1 base from V and 0 from J, leaving 8 bases between them. CDR1 and CDR2 from the germline V gene are SGHRS and YFSETQ. The CDR3 here is CASSLWGDSGANVLTF. CDR3 bases: TGCGCCAGCAGCTTGTGGGGAGACTCTGGGGCCAACGTCCTGACTTTC.